This T cell receptor (beta chain) was sequenced for a study of PD-1 blockade in classical Hodgkin lymphoma (dated by TCRdb to about 2020). Study-level background: Nivolumab dosing was 3 mg/kg intravenously every 2 weeks, continuing until either disease progression or unacceptable toxicity. The study used TCR beta sequencing and CyTOF to define a peripheral blood immune signature of response to PD-1 blockade in classical Hodgkin lymphoma.

The paper as a whole reports these results and caveats: Only a single clinical trial cohort was studied, and what caused the repertoire differences, possibly disease activity or prior therapy, remained undefined. By C4D1, a significant rise was seen in CD4+ TCR diversity but not in CD8+ TCR diversity (p=0.0027 vs p=0.16), and the rise was most apparent among complete responders (p=0.02). Lower diversity was observed in patients in whom nivolumab was started less than 1 year after ASCT, and these patients were excluded from later analyses so that confounding by immune reconstitution would be avoided. Trial patients achieving complete response had baseline diversity similar to newly diagnosed patients, whereas partial responders and progressors had significantly lower diversity. Baseline TCR diversity was reported to be lower in newly diagnosed patients than in healthy donors and to be lower still in relapsed/refractory patients.

About this clone: Its antigen remains unidentified. No base-level quality is on record; no much larger clone is a single base apart.

Genomic DNA was extracted with the Qiagen DNeasy kit from unsorted PBMCs and from negatively selected CD4+ and CD8+ fractions. Amplification of TCR beta CDR3 regions was done by immunoSEQ multiplex PCR with primers that anneal to V and J segments. A synthetic immune receptor repertoire was used to minimize amplification bias, and any remaining bias was removed computationally after sequencing. The paper's data handling went like this. Custom Python scripts were used to quantify repertoire diversity as the Shannon entropy index. Unsorted, CD4+ and CD8+ repertoires were examined separately, except in combined analyses, for which CD4+ and CD8+ sequences were merged in silico. A clone counted as expanded when the clone's frequency after treatment rose at least 2-fold relative to C1D1, and clones undetected at baseline were given a pseudocount of 0.5. Singleton clones were defined as clones with 0 or 1 copy at C1D1, and non-singleton clones were defined as clones with 2 or more copies. Clones expanded in unsorted samples were labelled as CD4+, CD8+ or unknown by matching protein sequences in sorted samples from the same patient. Wilcoxon tests on paired samples were used to test diversity changes from C1D1 to C4D1. TCRdb obtained this table from immuneACCESS and retained in-frame rearrangements with V and J assigned. These tables miss some clones; where compared with another copy, unresolved V genes account for less than half of the shortfall, and the remainder is unexplained. V, J and clone size derive from that table, while D and trimming were established from the DNA sequence. The sample table shows about 46,000 clones, and around 80% are seen once. The ten most abundant clones make up 22% of the sample.

The intended sense of this specimen's time point label: cycle 2 day 1 (C2D1) of nivolumab. All trial patients had relapsed after autologous stem cell transplantation, with cohorts A, B and C differing in prior brentuximab vedotin exposure. The trial cohort included roughly 60 patients with relapsed/refractory classical Hodgkin lymphoma, and each patient had a best overall response of complete response, partial response or progressive disease. Single-agent nivolumab was administered to trial patients in the multi-cohort phase II CheckMate 205 trial. An independent review committee assessed best overall response using the 2007 International Working Group response criteria. Trial PBMCs were obtained immediately prior to nivolumab initiation (C1D1) and on therapy at cycle 2 day 1 and cycle 4 day 1. After peripheral blood was drawn into 8 mL Vacutainer Cell Preparation Tubes, PBMCs were isolated by centrifugation and then cryopreserved.

From a lookup of the germline V gene, CDR1 and CDR2 are SNHLY and FYNNEI. Germline trimming: 7 bases from V, 4 bases from J; junction bases outside gene matches: 7. The CDR3 runs 14 amino acids, cysteine and phenylalanine included. The sequence is cut down to CDR3 DNA, 42 bases in frame from base 1. The sample was peripheral blood mononuclear cells (PBMCs), taken before the second cycle of nivolumab. This TCR was sampled from a human donor with classical Hodgkin lymphoma. Recombination joined TRBV2 with TRBJ2-3; 8 central bases correspond to TRBD2. The encoded CDR3 is CASTREGRADTQYF. The nucleotide sequence reads TGTGCCAGCACCCGGGAGGGCCGGGCAGATACGCAGTATTTT.